Detailed here is one T cell receptor beta chain. One base separates it from a far larger clone, so it is likely a read error. The sample originates from a study of shared clonotypes between healthy human individuals. Study donors comprised healthy, HIV-negative adults devoid of recent acute infection or vaccination. The data were produced by immunoSEQ multiplex PCR, yet TCRdb's version contains in-frame clones alone and is incomplete. The profile shows about 520,000 clones, 81% of them singletons. This CDR3 has 12 residues. V lost 8 bases and J lost 9; bases outside the gene matches: 8. The germline CDR1 and CDR2 sequences are MNHEY and SVGAGI.

V and J are TRBV6-5 and TRBJ1-1; 8 bases agree with TRBD1. The specimen sequenced was PBMCs. The source of this sequence is a middle-aged woman in good health. Some clones in this sample may be carry-over from other donors' samples. The CDR3 bases are TGTGCCAGCCGACAGGGGAGCGCTAAAGCTTTCTTT. Translation: CASRQGSAKAFF.